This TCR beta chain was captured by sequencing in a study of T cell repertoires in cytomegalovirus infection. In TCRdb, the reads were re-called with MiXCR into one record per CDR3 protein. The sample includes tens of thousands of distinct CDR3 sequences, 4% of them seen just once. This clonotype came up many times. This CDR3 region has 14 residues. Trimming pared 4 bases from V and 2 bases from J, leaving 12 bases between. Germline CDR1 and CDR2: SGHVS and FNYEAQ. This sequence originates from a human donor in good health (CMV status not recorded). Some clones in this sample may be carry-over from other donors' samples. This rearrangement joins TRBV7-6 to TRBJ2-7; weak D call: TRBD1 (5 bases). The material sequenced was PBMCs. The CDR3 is CASSSTDSPYEQYF. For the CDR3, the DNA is TGTGCCAGCAGCTCAACCGACAGCCCCTACGAGCAGTACTTC. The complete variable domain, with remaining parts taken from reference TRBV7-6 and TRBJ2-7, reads GAGVSQSPRYKVTKRGQDVALRCDPISGHVSLYWYRQALGQGPEFLTYFNYEAQQDKSGLPNDRFSAERPEGSISTLTIQRTEQRDSAMYRCASSSTDSPYEQYFGPGTRLTVT.